The T cell receptor (beta chain) described here comes from a study of blood T cells in healthy people across ages. Trimming removed 0 bases at V and 6 bases at J, with 6 bases between. The germline V gene encodes CDR1 MNHEY and CDR2 SVGAGI. The CDR3 has 12 amino acids. Primed by a sample-barcoded 5' primer and a J-beta primer mix, a second PCR proceeded for roughly 6 to 12 cycles. TCRdb used MiXCR to reprocess the 5' RACE reads, holding one entry per CDR3 protein. The sample includes about 800,000 distinct CDR3 sequences, roughly 25% of them seen just once. This clonotype turned up a few times. The sample was also reused in another study, on T cells of mothers and their children. That work adds: Related pairs of mothers and children showed slightly higher, non-significant overlap versus unrelated pairs.

The origin of this receptor is a boy aged 5-17 years in good health. The gene calls are TRBV6-5 and TRBJ2-7; no clear D. What was sequenced was blood. The CDR3: CASSYSYGEQYF. CDR3 sequence (DNA): TGTGCCAGCAGTTACTCGTATGGCGAGCAGTACTTC.